This T cell receptor (beta chain) was obtained from a study of cytomegalovirus exposure and HLA in healthy donors. The CDR3 extends over 12 amino acids. The ends were cut back, 3 bases at V and 7 bases at J, with 9 bases in the middle. Germline V gene sequence: CDR1 SGHTA, CDR2 FQGNSA. Only in-frame clones appear in the TCRdb table, and some are missing; sequencing was by immunoSEQ multiplex PCR. The data contain fewer than 200,000 clones, about 90% of them seen just once; the ten biggest clones take up approximately 2.9%. Sequences were obtained from PBMCs. The clonotype comes from a woman in her late teens or twenties in good health and CMV-seropositive. The gene calls are TRBV7-2 and TRBJ1-2; D possibly corresponds to TRBD1 (6 bases). The CDR3 sequence is CASSFGGPGYTF. CDR3 coding DNA: TGTGCCAGCAGCTTCGGGGGGCCTGGCTACACCTTC.